Each of the 6 T cell receptor beta chains below was sequenced from the same sample in a study of response to subunit inactivated influenza vaccine. TCRdb ran MiXCR on the RT-PCR reads and lists one entry per CDR3 protein. The repertoire holds roughly 500,000 distinct CDR3 sequences, approximately 15% seen once, with 2.5% to 3.5% in the top ten. The input for sequencing was CD4+ T cells sorted from PBMCs, taken roughly 24 months after vaccination. The origin of the receptors is a man in his fifties or sixties who received an inactivated influenza vaccine.

The CDR3 protein is CASSPARSGGTQYF. DNA of the CDR3: TGTGCCAGCAGCCCCGCCCGGAGCGGTGGAACGCAGTATTTT. V usage is TRBV13 and J usage is TRBJ2-3; the D gene is possibly TRBD2 (5 bases). V dropped 5 bases and J dropped 9 bases, with 18 bases sitting between them. CDR1 and CDR2 from the germline V gene are PRHDT and FYEKMQ (reference sequence). This CDR3 has 14 residues.

This clonotype has only a few counts. The chain uses TRBV28 and TRBJ2-7, with 7 bases matching TRBD1. J gave up 4 bases and V 4 bases, and 13 bases lay outside the gene matches. Looked up from germline, CDR1 is MDHEN and CDR2 is SYDVKM. There are 16 residues in the CDR3. CDR3 sequence reads: CASSSLYGTGVYEQYF. For the CDR3, the DNA is TGTGCCAGCAGTTCCTTGTATGGTACAGGGGTTTACGAGCAGTACTTC. Combining the CDR3 with reference TRBV28 and TRBJ2-7 gives the whole variable domain DVKVTQSSRYLVKRTGEKVFLECVQDMDHENMFWYRQDPGLGLRLIYFSYDVKMKEKGDIPEGYSVSREKKERFSLILESASTNQTSMYLCASSSLYGTGVYEQYFGPGTRLTVT.

This clonotype was observed a handful of times. The genes are TRBV3-1 and TRBJ1-1; D uncertain. CDR3 length: 14 residues. From germline, CDR1 is LGHDT and CDR2 YNNKEL (reference sequence). V dropped 1 base and J dropped 3 bases, with 9 bases sitting between them. The CDR3 protein is CASSQATQYTEAFF. CDR3 coding DNA: TGTGCCAGCAGCCAAGCGACTCAGTACACTGAAGCTTTCTTT.

This clonotype has a count of ten or more. One end of the junction does not line up with germline, which may come from a read error. The chain recombines TRBV3-1 with TRBJ1-2; D is ambiguous. The CDR3 totals 11 residues. From germline, CDR1 is LGHDT and CDR2 YNNKEL (reference sequence). CDR3 in DNA: TGTGCCAGCAGCCGGCGCTCCCTGATCGCCTTC. Translated, it gives CASSRRSLIAF. The variable domain in full, with the rest retrieved from reference TRBV3-1 and TRBJ1-2, is DTAVSQTPKYLVTQMGNDKSIKCEQNLGHDTMYWYKQDSKKFLKIMFSYNNKELIINETVPNRFSPKSPDKAHLNLHINSLELGDSAVYFCASSRRSLIAFGSGTRLTVV.

This clonotype was counted at least ten times. V and J are TRBV29-1 and TRBJ1-2, with D maybe TRBD1 (5 bases). The V and J ends lost 4 bases and 4 bases respectively, with 13 bases between them. The CDR3 has 13 amino acids. Germline values: CDR1 SQVTM, CDR2 ANQGSEA. The CDR3 spells CSVGMGRSYGYTF. Written as DNA, the CDR3 is TGCAGCGTTGGGATGGGGCGAAGCTATGGCTACACCTTC.

The genes are TRBV3-1 and TRBJ2-7; TRBD2 aligns across 12 bases. Germline lookup yields CDR1 LGHDT and CDR2 YNNKEL (reference sequence). The CDR3 runs to 16 residues. Trimming took 3 bases from V and 4 from J; bases not matched to a gene: 7. The CDR3 reads CASSQTSGLAGYEQYF. The CDR3 region has the DNA TGTGCCAGCAGCCAGACCTCGGGACTAGCGGGTTACGAGCAGTACTTC.